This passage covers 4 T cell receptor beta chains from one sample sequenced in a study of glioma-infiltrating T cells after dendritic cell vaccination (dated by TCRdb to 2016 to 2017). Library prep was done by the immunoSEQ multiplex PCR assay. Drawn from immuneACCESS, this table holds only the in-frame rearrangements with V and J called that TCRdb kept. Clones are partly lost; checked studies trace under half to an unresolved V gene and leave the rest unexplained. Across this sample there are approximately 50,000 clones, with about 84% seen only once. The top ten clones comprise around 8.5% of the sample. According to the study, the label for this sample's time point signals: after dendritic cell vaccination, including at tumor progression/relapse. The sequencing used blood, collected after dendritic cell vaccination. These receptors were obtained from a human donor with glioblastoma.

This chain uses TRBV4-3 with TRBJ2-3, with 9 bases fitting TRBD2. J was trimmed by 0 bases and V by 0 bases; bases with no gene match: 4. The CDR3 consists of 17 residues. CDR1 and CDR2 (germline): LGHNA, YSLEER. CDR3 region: CASSQESSGISTDTQYF. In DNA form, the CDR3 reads TGCGCCAGCAGCCAAGAGTCTAGCGGGATAAGCACAGATACGCAGTATTTT.

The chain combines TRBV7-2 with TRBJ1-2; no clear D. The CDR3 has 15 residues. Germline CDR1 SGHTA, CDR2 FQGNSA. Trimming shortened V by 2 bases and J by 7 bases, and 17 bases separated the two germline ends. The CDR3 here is CASSLTAGELRGYTF. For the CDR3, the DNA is TGTGCCAGCAGCTTAACGGCAGGTGAATTGCGTGGCTACACCTTC.

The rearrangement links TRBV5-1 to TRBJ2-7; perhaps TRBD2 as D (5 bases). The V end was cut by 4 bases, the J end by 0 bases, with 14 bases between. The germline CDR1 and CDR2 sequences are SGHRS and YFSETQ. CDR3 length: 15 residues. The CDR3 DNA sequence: TGCGCCAGCAGCGTAGCGAGGGAACTCTCCTACGAGCAGTACTTC. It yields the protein CASSVARELSYEQYF. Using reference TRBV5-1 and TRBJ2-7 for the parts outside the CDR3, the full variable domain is KAGVTQTPRYLIKTRGQQVTLSCSPISGHRSVSWYQQTPGQGLQFLFEYFSETQRNKGNFPGRFSGRQFSNSRSEMNVSTLELGDSALYLCASSVARELSYEQYFGPGTRLTVT.

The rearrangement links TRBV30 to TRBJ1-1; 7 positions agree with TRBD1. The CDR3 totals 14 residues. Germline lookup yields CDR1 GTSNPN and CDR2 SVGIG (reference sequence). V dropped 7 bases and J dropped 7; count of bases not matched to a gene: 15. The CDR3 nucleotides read TGTGCCTCTCGACAGGGTACATCGGCCCATGAAGCTTTCTTT. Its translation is CASRQGTSAHEAFF.